A single sample is the source of the 15 T cell receptor beta chains below, sequenced in a study of T cell repertoires in cytomegalovirus infection. MiXCR was run by TCRdb on the reads, yielding one entry per CDR3 protein. The sample lists a few hundred thousand distinct CDR3 sequences, about 13% occurring once. The sequenced material came from PBMCs. These TCRs come from a human donor in good health (CMV status not recorded). Some clones in this sample may be carry-over from other donors' samples.

The table lists this clonotype with many counts. This chain connects TRBV7-8 to TRBJ2-2, with 8 bases identical to TRBD2. Trimming removed 4 bases from V and 6 bases from J; junction bases left unmatched: 4. This CDR3 spans 14 amino acids. The germline V gene encodes CDR1 SGHVS and CDR2 FQNEAQ. CDR3 amino acids: CASSSREGSGELFF. CDR3 nucleotides: TGTGCCAGCAGCTCACGGGAGGGATCCGGGGAGCTGTTTTTT.

This clonotype appeared many times. The chain has TRBV6-1 and TRBJ2-2; 12 nucleotides align to TRBD2. The CDR3 runs to 17 residues. Per the germline V gene, CDR1 is MNHNS and CDR2 is SASEGT. V was clipped by 6 bases and J by 4 bases; unmatched bases: 9. The CDR3 protein is CASRDLAGGLGTGELFF. CDR3 sequence (DNA): TGTGCCAGCAGGGACCTAGCGGGGGGGCTTGGCACCGGGGAGCTGTTTTTT.

This clonotype was picked up many times. The chain joins TRBV7-8 to TRBJ2-7; TRBD1 matches at 7 bases. The CDR3 is 14 residues long. The V gene's germline CDR1 is SGHVS and CDR2 FQNEAQ. The junction had 8 bases not matched to a gene; V was cut back by 5 bases and J by 4 bases. CDR3 DNA: TGTGCCAGCAGCCCGCAGGGGGAGCTGTACGAGCAGTACTTC. It translates to CASSPQGELYEQYF.

V is TRBV15 and J is TRBJ2-7; a weak D match, TRBD2 (6 bases). The germline V gene has CDR1 LNHNV and CDR2 YYDKDF (reference sequence). CDR3 length: 15 residues. V was trimmed by 3 bases and J by 3 bases, leaving 15 bases between them. The chain's CDR3 is CATSRSPGLIYEQYF. The CDR3 nucleotides read TGTGCCACCAGCAGGTCCCCGGGACTTATCTACGAGCAGTACTTC.

The rearrangement uses TRBV12-3 or TRBV12-4 and TRBJ1-1; D is possibly TRBD1 (5 bases). With 4 bases removed from V and 3 bases from J, the gap between germline ends came to 12 bases. CDR3 length: 14 amino acids. The CDR3 DNA reads as TGTGCCAGCAGTTCAAGGGACGTGGACACTGAAGCTTTCTTT. Encoded protein: CASSSRDVDTEAFF.

This chain connects TRBV12-3 or TRBV12-4 to TRBJ2-2; D may be TRBD2 (6 bases). CDR3 size: 15 residues. The V gene lost 3 bases and the J gene lost 6 bases, with 14 bases spanning the gap. The CDR3 loop reads CASSFLSGGAGELFF. For the CDR3, the DNA is TGTGCCAGCAGTTTTCTTTCCGGCGGGGCCGGGGAGCTGTTTTTT.

This clonotype was counted between two and nine times. The V call is TRBV12-3 or TRBV12-4, the J call TRBJ2-5; D uncertain. V lost 3 bases and J lost 3, with 8 bases in between. This CDR3 region has 13 residues. CDR3 residues: CASSFKGEETQYF. Written as DNA, the CDR3 is TGTGCCAGCAGTTTTAAGGGCGAAGAGACCCAGTACTTC.

This clonotype was seen ten or more times. The chain carries TRBV7-2 and TRBJ2-3; 7 bases line up with TRBD2. Germline trimming cut 3 bases from V and 2 bases from J; bases unmatched to any gene: 2. The CDR3 has 14 residues. The germline gives CDR1 SGHTA, CDR2 FQGNSA. CDR3: CASSFGLVTDTQYF. DNA of the CDR3: TGTGCCAGCAGCTTCGGACTAGTCACAGATACGCAGTATTTT.

This clonotype came up a few times. The chain joins TRBV6-2 or TRBV6-3 to TRBJ1-1; TRBD1 is a possible D gene (5 bases). Trimming stripped 0 bases from V and 4 bases from J, with 6 bases between. Germline V gene sequence: CDR1 MNHEY, CDR2 SVGEGT. The CDR3 length is 13 residues. The CDR3 DNA is TGTGCCAGCAGTTACTCGACAGCCACTGAAGCTTTCTTT. Protein product: CASSYSTATEAFF.

The chain combines TRBV7-2 with TRBJ2-3; 11 bases are shared with TRBD2. The CDR3 has 16 residues. The ends lost 1 base at V and 5 bases at J; junction bases unmatched: 5. CDR1 is SGHTA and CDR2 is FQGNSA in the germline V gene. The CDR3 bases are TGTGCCAGCAGCTTAGGTAGCGGGAGGGCCCAAGATACGCAGTATTTT. This sequence encodes CASSLGSGRAQDTQYF.

This clonotype was observed a few times. The chain links TRBV14 to TRBJ1-1; D perhaps matches TRBD1 (5 bases). Germline CDR1 is SGHDN and CDR2 is FVKESK. V was shortened by 3 bases and J by 4 bases, with 12 bases between the two germline ends. This CDR3 contains 14 residues. The CDR3 region has the DNA TGTGCCAGCAGCCATAAGGCCGGGACCACTGAAGCTTTCTTT. Translation gives CASSHKAGTTEAFF. Full variable domain (outside the CDR3, taken from reference TRBV14 and TRBJ1-1): EAGVTQFPSHSVIEKGQTVTLRCDPISGHDNLYWYRRVMGKEIKFLLHFVKESKQDESGMPNNRFLAERTGGTYSTLKVQPAELEDSGVYFCASSHKAGTTEAFFGQGTRLTVV.

This chain uses TRBV29-1 with TRBJ1-2, with 8 bases that match TRBD1. The CDR3 contains 15 residues. J gave up 8 bases and V 7 bases, and 18 bases lay outside the gene matches. Germline values: CDR1 SQVTM, CDR2 ANQGSEA. The CDR3 bases are TGCAGCGCCACACCGGGACAGGTGGAGGTAGGAGGCTACACCTTC. Translated: CSATPGQVEVGGYTF.

The chain carries TRBV2 and TRBJ1-4; 11 bases agree with TRBD1. Germline CDR1 reads SNHLY; CDR2 reads FYNNEI. The CDR3 is 17 residues long. V shed 0 bases and J 7 bases; nucleotides not matched to a gene: 7. The CDR3 coding sequence is TGTGCCAGCAGTGAAGCGCTTGGGACAGGGGGTGGTGAAAAACTGTTTTTT. Its translation: CASSEALGTGGGEKLFF.

This clonotype was counted only a few times. This chain's CDR3 is CASSLVPCRYYRVGNQPQHF. The CDR3 DNA sequence: TGCGCCAGCAGCTTGGTTCCGTGCCGATATTACAGGGTTGGCAATCAGCCCCAGCATTTT. The chain has TRBV5-1 and TRBJ1-5; D perhaps matches TRBD1 (6 bases). With 0 bases removed from V and 2 bases from J, the gap between germline ends came to 24 bases. The CDR3 runs 20 residues. Germline V gene lookup returns CDR1 SGHRS and CDR2 YFSETQ.

About this clonotype: This could be a read error, since a much larger clone is one nucleotide away. Because the CDR3 is missing its conserved closing phenylalanine or tryptophan, this is likely a read error. The J gene is TRBJ2-2, the V gene TRBV7-3, with a weak D call TRBD1 (6 bases). Germline lookup yields CDR1 SGHTA and CDR2 FQGTGA. Trimming took off 5 bases at V and 6 bases at J, with 13 bases between the two ends. There are 14 residues in the CDR3. This CDR3 is CASSPTGSSGELFI. In DNA, the CDR3 is TGTGCCAGCAGCCCAACAGGGAGTTCCGGGGAGCTGTTTATT.